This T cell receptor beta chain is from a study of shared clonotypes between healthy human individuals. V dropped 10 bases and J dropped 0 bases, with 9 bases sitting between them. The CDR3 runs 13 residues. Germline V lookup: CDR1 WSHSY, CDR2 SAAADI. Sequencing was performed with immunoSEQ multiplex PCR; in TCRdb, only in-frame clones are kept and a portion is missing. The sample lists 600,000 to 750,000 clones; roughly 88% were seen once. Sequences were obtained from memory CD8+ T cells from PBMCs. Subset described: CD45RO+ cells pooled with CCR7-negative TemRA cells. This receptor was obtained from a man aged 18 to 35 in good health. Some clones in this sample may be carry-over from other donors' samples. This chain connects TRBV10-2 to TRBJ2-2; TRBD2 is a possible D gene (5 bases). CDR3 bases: TGCGCCATTCGAGCGGCGAACACCGGGGAGCTGTTTTTT. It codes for CAIRAANTGELFF.